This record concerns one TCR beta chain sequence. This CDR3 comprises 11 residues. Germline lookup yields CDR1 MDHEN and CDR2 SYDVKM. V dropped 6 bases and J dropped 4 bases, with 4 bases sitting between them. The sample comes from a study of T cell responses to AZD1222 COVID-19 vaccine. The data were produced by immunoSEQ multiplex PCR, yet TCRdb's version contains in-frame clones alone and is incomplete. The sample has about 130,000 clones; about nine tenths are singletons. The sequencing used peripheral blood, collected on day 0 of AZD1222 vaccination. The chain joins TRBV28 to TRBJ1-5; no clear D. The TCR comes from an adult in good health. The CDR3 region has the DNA TGTGCCAGCAGGACGAATCAGCCCCAGCATTTT. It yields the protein CASRTNQPQHF.